These 9 T cell receptor beta chains came from one sample sequenced in a study of technical replicates of blood from a handful of donors. Sequencing used immunoSEQ multiplex PCR; TCRdb keeps in-frame clones, though not all of them. This table has some 71,000 clones, approximately 97% appearing once. Sequenced sample: T cells isolated from PBMCs. The receptors shown here come from a human donor in good health.

The chain joins TRBV19 to TRBJ1-5, with a tentative D call TRBD1 (5 bases). Germline loops: CDR1 LNHDA, CDR2 SQIVND (reference sequence). CDR3 size: 14 residues. The V end was cut by 5 bases, the J end by 3 bases, with 11 bases between. The CDR3 spells CASSPDRFNQPQHF. The DNA of the CDR3 is TGTGCCAGTAGTCCTGACAGATTCAATCAGCCCCAGCATTTT. The full variable domain, rest sourced from reference TRBV19 and TRBJ1-5, is DGGITQSPKYLFRKEGQNVTLSCEQNLNHDAMYWYRQDPGQGLRLIYYSQIVNDFQKGDIAEGYSVSREKKESFPLTVTSAQKNPTAFYLCASSPDRFNQPQHFGDGTRLSIL.

The chain links TRBV28 to TRBJ1-1; TRBD1 matches 8 bases. The CDR3 sequence is 14 residues long. CDR1 is MDHEN, CDR2 SYDVKM, per germline. The V segment lost 5 bases and the J segment 2 bases; nucleotides outside the gene matches: 4. CDR3 sequence: CASSQTGANTEAFF. The CDR3 DNA reads as TGTGCCAGCAGTCAGACAGGGGCTAACACTGAAGCTTTCTTT. Full variable domain (outside the CDR3, taken from reference TRBV28 and TRBJ1-1): DVKVTQSSRYLVKRTGEKVFLECVQDMDHENMFWYRQDPGLGLRLIYFSYDVKMKEKGDIPEGYSVSREKKERFSLILESASTNQTSMYLCASSQTGANTEAFFGQGTRLTVV.

This sequence joins TRBV6-1 and TRBJ1-3; D is possibly TRBD1 (5 bases). In germline, CDR1 is MNHNS, CDR2 SASEGT. V was shortened by 8 bases and J by 2 bases, with 10 bases between the two germline ends. The CDR3 is 13 amino acids. In DNA form, the CDR3 reads TGTGCCAGCGATCGGACACCTGGAAACACCATATATTTT. Its protein product is CASDRTPGNTIYF.

The gene calls are TRBV5-1 and TRBJ2-1; TRBD1 agrees at 7 bases. V shed 0 bases, J shed 7 bases, and the junction held 4 bases outside the gene matches. Germline CDR1 reads SGHRS; CDR2 reads YFSETQ. The CDR3 is made up of 14 amino acids. The CDR3 nucleotides are TGCGCCAGCAGCTTGGGACAGGGTGGTAATGAGCAGTTCTTC. This translates into CASSLGQGGNEQFF.

V and J are TRBV29-1 and TRBJ2-7; D is ambiguous. CDR3 length: 12 amino acids. Germline CDR1 and CDR2: SQVTM and ANQGSEA. The ends were cut back, 4 bases at V and 3 bases at J, with 10 bases in the middle. CDR3 coding DNA: TGCAGCGTTGGGAGTTCGGGCTACGAGCAGTACTTC. This gives the protein CSVGSSGYEQYF.

In nucleotides, the CDR3 is TGTGCCAGCAGTACAACAGGGGGCATAGCCTACGAGCAGTACTTC. Translation: CASSTTGGIAYEQYF. This chain links TRBV27 with TRBJ2-7, with 9 bases matching TRBD1. Germline CDR1 reads MNHEY; CDR2 reads SMNVEV (reference sequence). The trim removed 5 bases at V and 2 bases at J, leaving 7 bases unmatched. CDR3 length equals 15 residues.

J is TRBJ2-3 and V is TRBV5-4; a possible D gene is TRBD1 (6 bases). This CDR3 contains 16 residues. V gave up 2 bases and J gave up 2 bases, with 15 bases separating them. Germline CDR1 reads SGHNT; CDR2 reads YYREEE (reference sequence). In DNA form, the CDR3 reads TGTGCCAGCAGCTTAATGGGGGCTTTAGTCACAGATACGCAGTATTTT. As protein: CASSLMGALVTDTQYF.

The CDR3, as DNA: TGTGCCATCAGTGATGGCGGGAGCTACAATGAGCAGTTCTTC. Translation gives CAISDGGSYNEQFF. The rearrangement links TRBV10-3 to TRBJ2-1, with 7 positions matching TRBD2. The germline gives CDR1 ENHRY, CDR2 SYGVKD. With V trimmed by 3 bases and J by 3 bases, 2 bases remained unmatched. The length of the CDR3 is 14 residues.

The V and J genes are TRBV4-3 and TRBJ1-5, with 7 nucleotides matching TRBD1. Germline CDR1 LGHNA, CDR2 YSLEER. V lost 4 bases, J lost 2 bases, and 5 bases stayed unmatched. This CDR3 contains 15 residues. CDR3 coding DNA: TGCGCCAGCAGCCGAGAAACAGGGGGCAATCAGCCCCAGCATTTT. Translation gives CASSRETGGNQPQHF.